The clone carrying this TCR beta chain was found once. The target antigen is unknown. Assay: immunoSEQ multiplex PCR; the TCRdb copy retains only in-frame clones and omits some. The table has under 55,000 clones, roughly four fifths seen once. The data derive from a study of OX40 agonist ivuxolimab in advanced cancers. Overall study context: The study treated patients with ivuxolimab, an agonistic anti-OX40 (CD134) antibody.

This CDR3 has 16 amino acids. Germline CDR1 KGHSH, CDR2 LQKENI. V lost 2 bases and J lost 0; bases outside the gene matches: 5. General study findings and limits: In the 0.1 to 3.0 mg/kg range, CD4+ and CD8+ blood T cells had expanded clonally by week 6.

This chain connects TRBV18 to TRBJ2-3; 7 nucleotides line up with TRBD1. The sample here was CD4+ or CD8+ T cells sorted from blood, taken in a trial of the OX40 agonist ivuxolimab. This TCR derives from an adult with an advanced solid tumor such as melanoma, head and neck, liver or kidney cancer. The CDR3 nucleotides are TGTGCCAGCTCACCATGGACAGGATCAAGCACAGATACGCAGTATTTT. As protein: CASSPWTGSSTDTQYF.